Each of the 25 T cell receptor beta chains below was sequenced from the same sample in a study of T cell responses to AZD1222 COVID-19 vaccine. TCRdb's copy holds only in-frame clones and misses some; the assay was immunoSEQ multiplex PCR. The table includes around 81,000 clones, roughly four fifths detected once. Sequenced here: peripheral blood, sampled on day 0 of AZD1222 vaccination. These receptor sequences come from an adult in good health.

This clone was seen a single time. The chain has TRBV30 and TRBJ2-7, with 10 bases identical to TRBD2. V was clipped by 5 bases and J by 0 bases; unmatched bases: 10. The CDR3 is 16 amino acids. Germline CDR1 GTSNPN, CDR2 SVGIG (reference sequence). Here the CDR3 DNA reads TGTGCCTGGCAACGGGGGGGACTAGCGCCCTCCTACGAGCAGTACTTC. The encoded protein is CAWQRGGLAPSYEQYF.

As to this clone: A much larger clone lies a single base off, so this may be a read error. This sample includes further DNA sequences coding for the same CDR3. The chain couples TRBV9 to TRBJ1-5; D not resolved. The CDR3 runs 14 residues. V lost 3 bases to trimming and J lost 4 bases, with 11 bases between them. Per germline, CDR1 SGDLS and CDR2 YYNGEE. Written as DNA, the CDR3 is TGTGCCAGCAGCGAAGGCGCAGATAATCAGCCCCAGCATTTT. Protein sequence: CASSEGADNQPQHF. The whole variable domain, filled in from reference TRBV9 and TRBJ1-5, reads DSGVTQTPKHLITATGQRVTLRCSPRSGDLSVYWYQQSLDQGLQFLIQYYNGEERAKGNILERFSAQQFPDLHSELNLSSLELGDSALYFCASSEGADNQPQHFGDGTRLSIL.

The V call is TRBV4-1, the J call TRBJ1-2; D is undetermined. CDR1 and CDR2 from the germline V gene are MGHRA and YSYEKL. V was pared by 1 base and J by 11 bases, with 20 bases between. The CDR3 consists of 15 residues. The CDR3: CASSQGSVETMRYTF. In DNA, the CDR3 is TGCGCCAGCAGCCAAGGCTCGGTAGAAACAATGCGATACACCTTC.

This sequence joins TRBV13 and TRBJ1-6; 10 bases are a match to TRBD1. Trimming took 6 bases from V and 8 from J; bases not matched to a gene: 13. The CDR3 is 17 amino acids. Germline V CDR1 and CDR2: PRHDT, FYEKMQ (reference sequence). CDR3 in DNA: TGTGCCAGCAGAAACCGGGACAGGGGTCTTGTTGATTCACCCCTCCACTTT. Translation gives CASRNRDRGLVDSPLHF.

This chain links TRBV4-3 with TRBJ1-6, with TRBD1 identical over 7 bases. Germline CDR1 LGHNA, CDR2 YSLEER. This CDR3 has 16 residues. V trimming: 0 bases; J trimming: 6 bases; junction bases outside the gene matches: 5. In DNA, the CDR3 is TGCGCCAGCAGCCAAGATATGGCAGGGGGTAATTCACCCCTCCACTTT. Amino acid sequence: CASSQDMAGGNSPLHF.

The chain uses TRBV9 and TRBJ1-5, with D uncertain. CDR1 and CDR2 from the germline V gene are SGDLS and YYNGEE. V was cut by 4 bases and J by 3 bases, with 26 bases left in between. The CDR3 runs 19 residues. The CDR3 sequence is CASSFSGRTGPGLNQPQHF. The CDR3 coding sequence is TGTGCCAGCAGCTTTTCTGGACGGACTGGGCCCGGGCTCAATCAGCCCCAGCATTTT. The full variable domain, in which reference TRBV9 and TRBJ1-5 provide the parts outside the CDR3, is DSGVTQTPKHLITATGQRVTLRCSPRSGDLSVYWYQQSLDQGLQFLIQYYNGEERAKGNILERFSAQQFPDLHSELNLSSLELGDSALYFCASSFSGRTGPGLNQPQHFGDGTRLSIL.

The chain recombines TRBV7-9 with TRBJ2-5; 7 bases fit TRBD2. Germline lookup yields CDR1 SEHNR and CDR2 FQNEAQ (reference sequence). This CDR3 region has 16 residues. With V trimmed by 1 base and J by 1 base, 6 bases remained unmatched. CDR3: CASSLGEGPTQETQYF. The CDR3 region has the DNA TGTGCCAGCAGCTTAGGGGAGGGACCGACCCAAGAGACCCAGTACTTC. Together with reference TRBV7-9 and TRBJ2-5, the CDR3 gives the full variable domain: DTGVSQNPRHKITKRGQNVTFRCDPISEHNRLYWYRQTLGQGPEFLTYFQNEAQLEKSRLLSDRFSAERPKGSFSTLEIQRTEQGDSAMYLCASSLGEGPTQETQYFGPGTRLLVL.

V gene TRBV5-6 combines with J gene TRBJ2-7; TRBD2 agrees at 7 bases. Trimming cost V 3 bases and J 0 bases; bases outside gene matches: 6. The CDR3 has 15 residues. Looked up from germline, CDR1 is SGHDT and CDR2 is YYEEEE. CDR3 DNA: TGTGCCAGCAGCTCCAGCGGGGTGCTCTCCTACGAGCAGTACTTC. Protein product: CASSSSGVLSYEQYF.

The rearrangement joins TRBV9 to TRBJ1-3; D perhaps matches TRBD1 (5 bases). The length of the CDR3 is 16 residues. Germline V gene data show CDR1 as SGDLS and CDR2 as YYNGEE. V shed 0 bases and J shed 1 base, with 11 bases lying between them. The CDR3 sequence is CASSVVPQGSGNTIYF. CDR3 coding DNA: TGTGCCAGCAGCGTAGTCCCCCAGGGTTCTGGAAACACCATATATTTT.

This clone has just a few counts. Since the CDR3 does not end with the conserved phenylalanine or tryptophan, this likely comes from a read error. The DNA is left out, because the CDR3 cannot be placed on it with certainty; the CDR3 is given as TCRdb lists it. CDR3: CASSPHPLTG. The rearrangement uses TRBV11-3 and TRBJ1-4; the table names TRBD1, a call not compared with the DNA. Counting both end residues, the CDR3 totals 10 amino acids. The V gene's germline CDR1 is SGHNT and CDR2 YENEEA.

The rearrangement joins TRBV19 to TRBJ2-5; tentatively, D is TRBD2 (6 bases). The length of the CDR3 is 14 residues. Germline V lookup: CDR1 LNHDA, CDR2 SQIVND (reference sequence). V dropped 5 bases and J dropped 2 bases, with 12 bases sitting between them. This CDR3 reads CASSVGGAQETQYF. Here the CDR3 DNA reads TGTGCCAGTAGTGTAGGAGGGGCGCAAGAGACCCAGTACTTC.

The DNA of the CDR3 is TGTGCCAGCTCCGAGGACAGGGGATCGTCACCCCTCCACTTT. Protein product: CASSEDRGSSPLHF. The chain carries TRBV18 and TRBJ1-6; 9 positions agree with TRBD1. The CDR3 extends over 14 amino acids. Germline CDR1 is KGHSH and CDR2 is LQKENI. Trimming cost V 6 bases and J 10 bases; bases outside gene matches: 7.

The gene calls are TRBV12-5 and TRBJ2-2, with 13 bases matching TRBD2. The germline V gene has CDR1 LGHNT and CDR2 FRNRAP. This CDR3 is 21 amino acids long. Trimming at V came to 0 bases and at J to 2 bases, leaving 12 bases not matched to a gene. The CDR3 DNA is TGTGCTAGTGGTTTGGTACTTCAGGGGGGACTAGCGGGATTTAACACCGGGGAGCTGTTTTTT. This gives the protein CASGLVLQGGLAGFNTGELFF.

The chain has TRBV2 and TRBJ2-7; D uncertain. Per germline, CDR1 SNHLY and CDR2 FYNNEI. V was pared by 4 bases and J by 3 bases, with 7 bases between. CDR3 length equals 12 residues. The CDR3 region is CASSAEVYEQYF. DNA of the CDR3: TGTGCCAGCAGTGCAGAGGTCTACGAGCAGTACTTC.

The count of this clone is one. This chain joins TRBV7-2 and TRBJ2-5; the D gene could be TRBD1 or TRBD2 (5 bases each). The CDR3 has 15 residues. V was trimmed by 5 bases and J by 5 bases, leaving 18 bases between them. Per germline, CDR1 SGHTA and CDR2 FQGNSA. CDR3 DNA: TGTGCCAGCAGCCTCTTGAGGGGAGTTGAGGAGACCCAGTACTTC. The encoded protein is CASSLLRGVEETQYF.

The chain links TRBV30 to TRBJ2-3; D is perhaps TRBD2 (6 bases). The germline V and J ends were trimmed by 1 base and 3 bases, with 11 bases remaining between them. CDR3 length: 14 amino acids. Germline V gene sequence: CDR1 GTSNPN, CDR2 SVGIG (reference sequence). CDR3 DNA: TGTGCCTGGAGTGGGGGGGTAAGGACAGATACGCAGTATTTT. Translation gives CAWSGGVRTDTQYF.

This sequence joins TRBV5-1 and TRBJ2-3; the D gene is possibly TRBD2 (5 bases). The CDR3 is made up of 15 amino acids. V lost 4 bases to trimming and J lost 1 base, with 13 bases between them. Germline CDR1 SGHRS, CDR2 YFSETQ. CDR3 sequence (DNA): TGCGCCAGCAGCCCCGGGGATGTTCGCACAGATACGCAGTATTTT. Residues: CASSPGDVRTDTQYF.

This chain joins TRBV29-1 and TRBJ2-7; D unclear. The V and J ends lost 5 bases and 3 bases respectively, with 8 bases between them. The CDR3 sequence is 11 residues long. Germline V gene data show CDR1 as SQVTM and CDR2 as ANQGSEA. The CDR3: CSVFRDYEQYF. The CDR3 coding sequence is TGCAGCGTTTTCCGAGACTACGAGCAGTACTTC.

The chain employs TRBV6-2 or TRBV6-3 and TRBJ2-7; possible D gene TRBD2, 7 bases. From germline, CDR1 is MNHEY and CDR2 SVGEGT. This CDR3 is 16 amino acids long. V dropped 7 bases and J dropped 2 bases, with 21 bases sitting between them. The CDR3 loop is CASTPMRGRRPYEQYF. CDR3 DNA sequence: TGTGCCAGCACCCCCATGCGGGGGCGCAGGCCCTACGAGCAGTACTTC.

The table lists this clone with a few counts. The gene calls are TRBV12-3 or TRBV12-4 and TRBJ2-1; 8 bases fit TRBD2. With 2 bases clipped from V and 9 bases from J, the junction kept 3 bases outside the gene matches. The CDR3 has 13 residues. CDR3 sequence: CASSLWTSSEQFF. Here the CDR3 DNA reads TGTGCCAGCAGTTTATGGACTAGCAGTGAGCAGTTCTTC.

The chain is built from TRBV18 and TRBJ2-7; 11 nucleotides match TRBD2. Per germline, CDR1 KGHSH and CDR2 LQKENI. V trimming: 3 bases; J trimming: 0 bases; junction bases outside the gene matches: 4. CDR3 length: 16 residues. CDR3 sequence reads: CASSPGLAASSYEQYF. CDR3 bases: TGTGCCAGCTCACCGGGACTAGCGGCTAGCTCCTACGAGCAGTACTTC.

This clone was seen a handful of times. The chain is built from TRBV2 and TRBJ1-5, with D possibly TRBD1 on 5 matching bases. This CDR3 is built from 14 residues. CDR1 SNHLY and CDR2 FYNNEI come from the germline V gene. V was trimmed by 4 bases and J by 4 bases, leaving 11 bases between them. CDR3 bases: TGTGCCAGCAGTGGCCGGGGCGAAAATCAGCCCCAGCATTTT. This translates into CASSGRGENQPQHF.

A single count supports this clone. The chain employs TRBV29-1 and TRBJ2-7; 10 bases line up with TRBD1. The ends lost 6 bases at V and 0 bases at J; junction bases unmatched: 2. This CDR3 spans 13 amino acids. Germline values: CDR1 SQVTM, CDR2 ANQGSEA. The CDR3 reads CSVGTGVSYEQYF. CDR3 DNA: TGCAGCGTGGGGACAGGGGTCTCCTACGAGCAGTACTTC.

V usage is TRBV4-3 and J usage is TRBJ1-4; 9 nucleotides align to TRBD1. The CDR3 totals 16 residues. The V and J ends lost 3 bases and 4 bases, in that order; junction bases with no gene match: 6. Germline CDR1 is LGHNA and CDR2 is YSLEER. CDR3 in DNA: TGCGCCAGCAGCCAGGGGGGGACAGGGCTTAATGAAAAACTGTTTTTT. It is translated as CASSQGGTGLNEKLFF.

The chain recombines TRBV24-1 with TRBJ1-2; possible D gene TRBD1, 5 bases. The CDR3 is 14 amino acids. V lost 9 bases and J 0 bases, leaving 13 bases between the germline ends. In germline, CDR1 is KGHDR, CDR2 SFDVKD. CDR3 in amino acids: CATLRGGANYGYTF. The CDR3, as DNA: TGTGCCACCCTCCGGGGAGGGGCTAACTATGGCTACACCTTC.